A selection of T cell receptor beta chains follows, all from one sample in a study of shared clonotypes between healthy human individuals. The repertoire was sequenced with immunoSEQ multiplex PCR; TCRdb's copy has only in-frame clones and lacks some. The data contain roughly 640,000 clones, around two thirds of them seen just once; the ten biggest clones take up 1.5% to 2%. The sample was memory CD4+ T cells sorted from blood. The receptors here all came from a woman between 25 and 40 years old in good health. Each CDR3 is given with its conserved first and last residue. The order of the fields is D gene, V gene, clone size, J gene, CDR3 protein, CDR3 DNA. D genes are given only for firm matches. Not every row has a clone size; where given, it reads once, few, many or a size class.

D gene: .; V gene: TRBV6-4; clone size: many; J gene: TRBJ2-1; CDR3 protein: CASSLESGEQFF; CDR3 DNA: TGTGCCAGCAGTTTGGAAAGTGGTGAGCAGTTCTTC
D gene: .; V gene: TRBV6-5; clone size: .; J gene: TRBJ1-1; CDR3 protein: CASSYSKFSTEAFF; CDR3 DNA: TGTGCCAGCAGTTACTCGAAATTTTCGACTGAAGCTTTCTTT
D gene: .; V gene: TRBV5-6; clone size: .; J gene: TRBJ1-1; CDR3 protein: CASKGDMDTEAFF; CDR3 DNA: TGTGCCAGTAAGGGGGACATGGACACTGAAGCTTTCTTT
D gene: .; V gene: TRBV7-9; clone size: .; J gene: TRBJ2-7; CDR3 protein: CASSLRTYEQYF; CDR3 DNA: TGTGCCAGCAGCTTACGCACATACGAGCAGTACTTC
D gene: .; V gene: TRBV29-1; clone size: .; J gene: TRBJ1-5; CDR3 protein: CSVTQGMGNQPQHF; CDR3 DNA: TGCAGCGTAACACAGGGAATGGGTAATCAGCCCCAGCATTTT
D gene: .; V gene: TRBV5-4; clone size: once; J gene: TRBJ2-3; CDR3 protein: CASSLRGTDTQYF; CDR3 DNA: TGTGCCAGCAGCTTAAGGGGTACAGATACGCAGTATTTT
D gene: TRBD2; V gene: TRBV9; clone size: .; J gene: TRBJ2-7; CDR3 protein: CASSVAAGVEYEQYF; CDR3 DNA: TGTGCCAGCAGCGTAGCGGCGGGAGTAGAGTACGAGCAGTACTTC
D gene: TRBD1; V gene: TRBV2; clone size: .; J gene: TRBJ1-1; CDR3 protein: CASRIRDRGLGNTEAFF; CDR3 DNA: TGTGCCAGCAGGATACGGGACAGGGGCTTGGGGAACACTGAAGCTTTCTTT
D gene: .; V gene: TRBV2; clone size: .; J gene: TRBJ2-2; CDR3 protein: CASSATGHQNTGELFF; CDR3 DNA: TGTGCCAGCAGTGCGACTGGGCACCAGAACACCGGGGAGCTGTTTTTT
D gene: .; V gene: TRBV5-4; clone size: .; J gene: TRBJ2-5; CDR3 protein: CASSLVGGPVWETQYF; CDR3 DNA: TGTGCCAGCAGCTTGGTAGGGGGTCCCGTGTGGGAGACCCAGTACTTC
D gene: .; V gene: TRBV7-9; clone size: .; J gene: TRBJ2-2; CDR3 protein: CASSPALVGGYTGELFF; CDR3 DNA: TGTGCCAGCAGCCCCGCCCTGGTAGGGGGTTACACCGGGGAGCTGTTTTTT
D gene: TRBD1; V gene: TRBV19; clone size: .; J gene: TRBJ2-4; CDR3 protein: CASSSGTGVYIQYF; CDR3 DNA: TGTGCCAGTAGCTCCGGGACAGGGGTATACATTCAGTACTTC
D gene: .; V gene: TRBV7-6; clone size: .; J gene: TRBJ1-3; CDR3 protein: CASSSANSGRNTIYF; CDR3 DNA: TGTGCCAGCAGCTCGGCCAATTCCGGACGAAACACCATATATTTT
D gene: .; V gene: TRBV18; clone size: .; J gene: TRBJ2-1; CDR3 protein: CASSVSEGSSYNEQFF; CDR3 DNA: TGTGCCAGCTCAGTTTCAGAGGGAAGCTCCTACAATGAGCAGTTCTTC
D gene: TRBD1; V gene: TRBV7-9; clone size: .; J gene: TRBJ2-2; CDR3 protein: CASSPGTGDVAGELFF; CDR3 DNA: TGTGCCAGCAGCCCCGGGACAGGGGATGTGGCCGGGGAGCTGTTTTTT
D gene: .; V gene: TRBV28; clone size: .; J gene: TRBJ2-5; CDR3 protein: CASSSGVPLAQYF; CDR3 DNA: TGTGCCAGCAGTTCCGGGGTGCCATTGGCCCAGTACTTC
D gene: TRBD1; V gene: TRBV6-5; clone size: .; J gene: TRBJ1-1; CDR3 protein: CASKSPGGYTEAFF; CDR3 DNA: TGTGCCAGCAAGTCCCCAGGGGGGTATACTGAAGCTTTCTTT
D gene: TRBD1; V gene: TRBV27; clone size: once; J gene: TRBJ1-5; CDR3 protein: CASSLYPGQGSNQPQHF; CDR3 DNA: TGTGCCAGCAGTTTATACCCAGGACAGGGCAGCAATCAGCCCCAGCATTTT
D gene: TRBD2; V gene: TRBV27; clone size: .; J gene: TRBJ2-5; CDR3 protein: CASSSSGRARETQYF; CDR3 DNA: TGTGCCAGCAGTTCGAGCGGGAGGGCCAGGGAGACCCAGTACTTC
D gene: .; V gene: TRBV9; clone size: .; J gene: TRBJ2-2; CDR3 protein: CASSPGDTFTGELFF; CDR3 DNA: TGTGCCAGCAGCCCCGGGGACACGTTCACCGGGGAGCTGTTTTTT
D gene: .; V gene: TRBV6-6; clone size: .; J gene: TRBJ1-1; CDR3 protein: CASRYASGHTEAFF; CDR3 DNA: TGTGCCAGCAGGTACGCGTCAGGGCACACTGAAGCTTTCTTT
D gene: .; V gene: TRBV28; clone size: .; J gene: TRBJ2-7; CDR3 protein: CASSPRDWYSYEQYF; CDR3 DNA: TGTGCCAGCAGTCCAAGAGACTGGTACTCCTACGAGCAGTACTTC